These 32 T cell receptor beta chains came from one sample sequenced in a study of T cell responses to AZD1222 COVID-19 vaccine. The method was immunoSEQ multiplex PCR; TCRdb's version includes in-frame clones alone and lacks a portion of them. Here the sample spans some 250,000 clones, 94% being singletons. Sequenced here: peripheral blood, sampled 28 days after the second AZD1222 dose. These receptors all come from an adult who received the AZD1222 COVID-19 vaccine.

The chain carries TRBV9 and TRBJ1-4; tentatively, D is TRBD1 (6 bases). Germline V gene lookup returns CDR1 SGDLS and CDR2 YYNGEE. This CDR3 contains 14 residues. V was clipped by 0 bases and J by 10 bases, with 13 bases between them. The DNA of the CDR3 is TGTGCCAGCAGCGTAGAGGGGACATGGGGAAAACTGTTTTTT. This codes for CASSVEGTWGKLFF.

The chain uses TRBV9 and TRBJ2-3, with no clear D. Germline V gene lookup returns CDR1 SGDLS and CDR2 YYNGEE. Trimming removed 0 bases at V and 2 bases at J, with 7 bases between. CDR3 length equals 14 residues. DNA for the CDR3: TGTGCCAGCAGCGTAGCCGAGAACACAGATACGCAGTATTTT. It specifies CASSVAENTDTQYF.

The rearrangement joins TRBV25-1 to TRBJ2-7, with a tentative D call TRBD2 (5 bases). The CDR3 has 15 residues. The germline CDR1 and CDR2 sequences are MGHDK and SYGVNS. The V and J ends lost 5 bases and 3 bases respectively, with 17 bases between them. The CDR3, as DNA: TGTGCCAGCAGTAAGACGGGAACGCCGGACTACGAGCAGTACTTC. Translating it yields CASSKTGTPDYEQYF.

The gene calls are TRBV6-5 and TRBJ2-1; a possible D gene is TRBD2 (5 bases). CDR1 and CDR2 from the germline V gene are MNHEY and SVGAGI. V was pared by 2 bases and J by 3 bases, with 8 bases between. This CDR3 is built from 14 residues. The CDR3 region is CASSYGSDYNEQFF. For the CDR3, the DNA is TGTGCCAGCAGTTACGGTAGCGACTACAATGAGCAGTTCTTC.

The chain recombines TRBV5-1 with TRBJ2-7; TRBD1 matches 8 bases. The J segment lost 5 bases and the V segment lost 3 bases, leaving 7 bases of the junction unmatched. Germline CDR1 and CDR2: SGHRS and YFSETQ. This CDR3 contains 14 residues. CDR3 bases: TGCGCCAGCAGCTACCGGGACAGGATGGACGAGCAGTACTTC. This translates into CASSYRDRMDEQYF.

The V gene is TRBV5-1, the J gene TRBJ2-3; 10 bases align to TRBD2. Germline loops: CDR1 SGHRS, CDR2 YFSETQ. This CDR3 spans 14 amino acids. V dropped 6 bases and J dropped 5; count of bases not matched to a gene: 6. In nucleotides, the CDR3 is TGCGCCAGCAAGCTAGCGGGGGCCCTAGATACGCAGTATTTT. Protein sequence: CASKLAGALDTQYF.

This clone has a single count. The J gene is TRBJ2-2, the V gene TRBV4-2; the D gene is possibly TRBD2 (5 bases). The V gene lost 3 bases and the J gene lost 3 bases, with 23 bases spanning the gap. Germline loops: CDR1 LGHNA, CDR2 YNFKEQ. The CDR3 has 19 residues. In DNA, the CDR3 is TGTGCCAGCAGCCACGGGGTGAAAAAGGCCCCCTATTACACCGGGGAGCTGTTTTTT. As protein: CASSHGVKKAPYYTGELFF.

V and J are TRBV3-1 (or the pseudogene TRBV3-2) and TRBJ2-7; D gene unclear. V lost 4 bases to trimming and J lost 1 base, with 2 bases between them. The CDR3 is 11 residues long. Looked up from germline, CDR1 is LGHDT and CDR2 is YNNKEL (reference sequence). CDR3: CASSLSYEQYF. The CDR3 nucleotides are TGTGCCAGCAGCCTGTCCTACGAGCAGTACTTC.

CDR3 bases: TGTGCCAGCAGCTTAGTTACGGGAGACAATGAGCAGTTCTTC. Translated, it gives CASSLVTGDNEQFF. The rearrangement links TRBV11-2 to TRBJ2-1; possibly TRBD2 for D (6 bases). The V end was cut by 1 base, the J end by 5 bases, with 9 bases between. The CDR3 spans 14 residues. Germline V lookup: CDR1 SGHAT, CDR2 FQNNGV.

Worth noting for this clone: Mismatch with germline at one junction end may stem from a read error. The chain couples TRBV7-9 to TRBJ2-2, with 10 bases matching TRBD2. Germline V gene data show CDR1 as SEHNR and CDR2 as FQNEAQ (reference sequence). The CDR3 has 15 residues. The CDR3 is CARSFSGGPTGELFF. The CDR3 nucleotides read TGTGCCCGCAGCTTTAGCGGGGGGCCCACCGGGGAGCTGTTTTTT. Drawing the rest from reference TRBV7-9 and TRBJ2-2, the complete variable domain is DTGVSQNPRHKITKRGQNVTFRCDPISEHNRLYWYRQTLGQGPEFLTYFQNEAQLEKSRLLSDRFSAERPKGSFSTLEIQRTEQGDSAMYLCARSFSGGPTGELFFGEGSRLTVL.

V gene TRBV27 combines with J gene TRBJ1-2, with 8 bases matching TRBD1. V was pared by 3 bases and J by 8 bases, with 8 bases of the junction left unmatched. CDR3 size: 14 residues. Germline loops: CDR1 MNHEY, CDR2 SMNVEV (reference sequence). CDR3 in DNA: TGTGCCAGCAGTTTCGACAGGGGTAGCGCAGGCTACACCTTC. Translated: CASSFDRGSAGYTF.

CDR3 sequence: CASSLTDNQPQHF. The CDR3 region has the DNA TGTGCCAGCAGCTTAACAGACAATCAGCCCCAGCATTTT. The chain is built from TRBV11-1 and TRBJ1-5; D is ambiguous. The germline V gene encodes CDR1 SGHAT and CDR2 FQDESV (reference sequence). The CDR3 is 13 residues long. The V end was cut by 2 bases, the J end by 3 bases, with 5 bases between.

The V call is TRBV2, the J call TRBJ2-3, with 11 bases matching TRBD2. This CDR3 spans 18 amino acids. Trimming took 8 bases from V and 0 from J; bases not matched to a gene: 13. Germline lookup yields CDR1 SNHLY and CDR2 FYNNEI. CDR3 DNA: TGTGCCAGCGCCTCTTGGGCGCTAGCGGGGGGAAGCACAGATACGCAGTATTTT. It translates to CASASWALAGGSTDTQYF.

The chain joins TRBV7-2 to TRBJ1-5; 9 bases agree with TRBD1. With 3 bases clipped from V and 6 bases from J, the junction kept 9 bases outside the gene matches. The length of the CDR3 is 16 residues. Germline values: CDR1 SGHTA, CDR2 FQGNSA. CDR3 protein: CASSLAGQGRSQPQHF. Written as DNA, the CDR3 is TGTGCCAGCAGCTTGGCGGGACAGGGAAGGAGTCAGCCCCAGCATTTT.

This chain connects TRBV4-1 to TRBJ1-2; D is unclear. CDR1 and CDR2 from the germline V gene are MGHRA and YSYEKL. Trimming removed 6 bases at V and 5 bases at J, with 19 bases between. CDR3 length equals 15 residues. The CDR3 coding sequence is TGCGCCAGCAGAGCCGTTGGGAGACCCTTTTATGGCTACACCTTC. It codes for CASRAVGRPFYGYTF.

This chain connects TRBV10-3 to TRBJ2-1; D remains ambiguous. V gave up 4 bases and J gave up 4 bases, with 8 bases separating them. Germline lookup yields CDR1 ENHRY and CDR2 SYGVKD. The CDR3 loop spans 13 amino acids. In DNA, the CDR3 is TGTGCCATCAGTGTGGCGCAGTACAATGAGCAGTTCTTC. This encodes CAISVAQYNEQFF.

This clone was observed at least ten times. CDR3 amino acids: CASSLTSGESPLHF. The CDR3 nucleotides read TGTGCCAGCAGCTTAACCAGTGGAGAGTCACCCCTCCACTTT. The rearrangement links TRBV7-9 to TRBJ1-6, with D unclear. V was clipped by 2 bases and J by 10 bases, with 12 bases between them. This CDR3 region has 14 residues. Germline CDR1 SEHNR, CDR2 FQNEAQ (reference sequence). The variable domain in full, completed from reference TRBV7-9 and TRBJ1-6, reads DTGVSQNPRHKITKRGQNVTFRCDPISEHNRLYWYRQTLGQGPEFLTYFQNEAQLEKSRLLSDRFSAERPKGSFSTLEIQRTEQGDSAMYLCASSLTSGESPLHFGNGTRLTVT.

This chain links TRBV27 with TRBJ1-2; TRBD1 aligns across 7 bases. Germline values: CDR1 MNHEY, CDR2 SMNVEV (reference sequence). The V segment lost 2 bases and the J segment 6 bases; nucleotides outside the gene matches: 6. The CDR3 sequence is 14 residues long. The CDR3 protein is CASSLAGGYDGYTF. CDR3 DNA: TGTGCCAGCAGTTTAGCAGGGGGATATGATGGCTACACCTTC.

This CDR3 reads CASSVGGSETQYF. CDR3 nucleotide sequence: TGTGCCAGCAGCGTAGGGGGATCGGAGACCCAGTACTTC. The genes are TRBV9 and TRBJ2-5, with D unclear. Germline V gives CDR1 SGDLS, CDR2 YYNGEE. V was trimmed by 0 bases and J by 5 bases, leaving 8 bases between them. The CDR3 consists of 13 residues.

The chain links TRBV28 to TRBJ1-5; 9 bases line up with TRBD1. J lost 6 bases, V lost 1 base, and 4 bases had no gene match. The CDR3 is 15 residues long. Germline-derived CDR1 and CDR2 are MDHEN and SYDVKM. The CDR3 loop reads CASSLLRQGGQPQHF. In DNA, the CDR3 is TGTGCCAGCAGTTTATTACGACAGGGGGGTCAGCCCCAGCATTTT. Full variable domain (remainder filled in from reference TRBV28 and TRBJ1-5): DVKVTQSSRYLVKRTGEKVFLECVQDMDHENMFWYRQDPGLGLRLIYFSYDVKMKEKGDIPEGYSVSREKKERFSLILESASTNQTSMYLCASSLLRQGGQPQHFGDGTRLSIL.

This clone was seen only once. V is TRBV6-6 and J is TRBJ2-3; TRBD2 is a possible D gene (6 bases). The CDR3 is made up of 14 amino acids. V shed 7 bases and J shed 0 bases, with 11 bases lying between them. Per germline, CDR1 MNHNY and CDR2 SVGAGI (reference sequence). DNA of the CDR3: TGTGCCAGCATCTCTAGCGCGAGCACAGATACGCAGTATTTT. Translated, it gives CASISSASTDTQYF.

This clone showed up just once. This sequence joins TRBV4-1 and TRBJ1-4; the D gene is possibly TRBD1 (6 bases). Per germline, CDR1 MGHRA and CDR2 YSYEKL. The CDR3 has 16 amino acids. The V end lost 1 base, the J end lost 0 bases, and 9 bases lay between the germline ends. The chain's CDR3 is CASSQGPGATNEKLFF. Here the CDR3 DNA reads TGCGCCAGCAGCCAAGGCCCAGGGGCAACTAATGAAAAACTGTTTTTT.

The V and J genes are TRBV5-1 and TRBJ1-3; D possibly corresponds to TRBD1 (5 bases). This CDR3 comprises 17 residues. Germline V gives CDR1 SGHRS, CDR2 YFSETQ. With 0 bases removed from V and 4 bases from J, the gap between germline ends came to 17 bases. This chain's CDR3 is CASSLEAGRGGGNTIYF. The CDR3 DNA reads TGCGCCAGCAGCTTGGAGGCCGGGAGGGGAGGCGGAAACACCATATATTTT.

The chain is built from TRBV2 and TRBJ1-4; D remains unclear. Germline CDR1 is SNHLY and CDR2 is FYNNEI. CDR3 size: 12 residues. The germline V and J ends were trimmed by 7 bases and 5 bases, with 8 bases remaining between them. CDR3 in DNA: TGTGCCAGCAATTGGGCGAATGAAAAACTGTTTTTT. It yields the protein CASNWANEKLFF.

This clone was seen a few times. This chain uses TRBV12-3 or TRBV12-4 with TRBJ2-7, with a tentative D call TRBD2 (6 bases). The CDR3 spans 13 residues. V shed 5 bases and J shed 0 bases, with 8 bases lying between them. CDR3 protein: CASSLTSSYEQYF. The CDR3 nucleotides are TGTGCCAGCAGTCTGACTAGCTCCTACGAGCAGTACTTC.

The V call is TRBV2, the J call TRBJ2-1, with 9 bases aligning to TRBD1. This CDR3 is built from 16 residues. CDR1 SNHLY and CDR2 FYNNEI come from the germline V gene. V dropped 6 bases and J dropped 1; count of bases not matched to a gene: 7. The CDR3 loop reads CASREGTGLSYNEQFF. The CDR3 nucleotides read TGTGCCAGCAGGGAGGGGACAGGGCTATCCTACAATGAGCAGTTCTTC.

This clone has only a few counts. The CDR3 bases are TGTGCCAGCAGTGAAGTATTGGGGGGTCCGCTCCACTTT. Amino acids: CASSEVLGGPLHF. The V call is TRBV2, the J call TRBJ1-6; D perhaps matches TRBD1 (5 bases). Germline values: CDR1 SNHLY, CDR2 FYNNEI. The CDR3 sequence is 13 residues long. V was pared by 1 base and J by 16 bases, with 14 bases between. The full variable domain, its missing parts supplied by reference TRBV2 and TRBJ1-6, is EPEVTQTPSHQVTQMGQEVILRCVPISNHLYFYWYRQILGQKVEFLVSFYNNEISEKSEIFDDQFSVERPDGSNFTLKIRSTKLEDSAMYFCASSEVLGGPLHFGNGTRLTVT.

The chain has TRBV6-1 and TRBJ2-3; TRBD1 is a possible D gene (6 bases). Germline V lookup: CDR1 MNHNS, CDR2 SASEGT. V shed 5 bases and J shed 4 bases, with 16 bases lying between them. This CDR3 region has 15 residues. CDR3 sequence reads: CASSSGQTRADTQYF. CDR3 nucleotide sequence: TGTGCCAGCAGTTCAGGACAGACCCGGGCAGATACGCAGTATTTT.

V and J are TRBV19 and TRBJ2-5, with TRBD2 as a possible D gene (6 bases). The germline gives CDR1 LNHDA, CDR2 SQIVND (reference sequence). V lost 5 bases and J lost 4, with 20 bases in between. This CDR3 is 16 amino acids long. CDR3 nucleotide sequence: TGTGCCAGTAGTTTCCAGACCGGGACTGTATTAGAGACCCAGTACTTC. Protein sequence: CASSFQTGTVLETQYF.

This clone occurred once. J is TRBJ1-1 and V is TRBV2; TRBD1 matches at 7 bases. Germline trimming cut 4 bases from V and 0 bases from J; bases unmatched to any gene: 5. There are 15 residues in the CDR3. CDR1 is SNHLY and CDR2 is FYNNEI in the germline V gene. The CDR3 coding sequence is TGTGCCAGCAGTGTTCGACAGGGCATGAACACTGAAGCTTTCTTT. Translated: CASSVRQGMNTEAFF.

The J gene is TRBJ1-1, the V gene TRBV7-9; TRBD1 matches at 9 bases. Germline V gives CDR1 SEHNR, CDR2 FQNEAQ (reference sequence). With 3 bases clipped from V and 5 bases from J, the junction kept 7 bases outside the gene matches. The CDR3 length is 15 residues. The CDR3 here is CASSFPTGGQTEAFF. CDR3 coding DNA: TGTGCCAGCAGCTTCCCGACAGGGGGGCAGACTGAAGCTTTCTTT.

Here the CDR3 reads CSVEGQGPNEQFF. For the CDR3, the DNA is TGCAGCGTTGAGGGACAGGGCCCCAATGAGCAGTTCTTC. The V and J genes are TRBV29-1 and TRBJ2-1; TRBD1 matches at 9 bases. The CDR3 is 13 residues long. Germline loops: CDR1 SQVTM, CDR2 ANQGSEA. Unmatched junction bases numbered 3, after V lost 3 bases and J lost 6 bases.